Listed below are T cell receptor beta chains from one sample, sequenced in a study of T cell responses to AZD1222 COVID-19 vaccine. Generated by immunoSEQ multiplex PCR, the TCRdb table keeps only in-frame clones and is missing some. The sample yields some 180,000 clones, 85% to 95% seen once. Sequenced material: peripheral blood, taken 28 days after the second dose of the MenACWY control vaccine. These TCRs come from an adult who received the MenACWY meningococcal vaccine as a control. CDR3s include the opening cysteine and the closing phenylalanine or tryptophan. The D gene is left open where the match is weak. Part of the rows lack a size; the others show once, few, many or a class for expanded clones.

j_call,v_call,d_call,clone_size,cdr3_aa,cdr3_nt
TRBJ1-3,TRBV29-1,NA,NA,CSVEDPRQGSLFKGNTIYF,TGCAGCGTTGAAGATCCTAGGCAGGGGTCCCTGTTCAAGGGAAACACCATATATTTT
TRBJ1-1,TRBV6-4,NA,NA,CASDGPGSLNTEAFF,TGTGCCAGCGACGGGCCAGGGTCCCTGAACACTGAAGCTTTCTTT
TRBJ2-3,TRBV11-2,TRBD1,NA,CASSYRGGAADTQYF,TGTGCCAGCAGCTACCGAGGGGGCGCGGCAGATACGCAGTATTTT
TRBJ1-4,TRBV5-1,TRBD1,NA,CASSLAGGAQGEKLFF,TGCGCCAGCAGCTTGGCAGGGGGGGCACAGGGTGAAAAACTGTTTTTT
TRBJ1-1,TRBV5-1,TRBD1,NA,CASIAGTGDTEAFF,TGCGCCAGCATTGCCGGGACAGGGGACACTGAAGCTTTCTTT
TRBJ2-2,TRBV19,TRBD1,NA,CASSIVGTANTGELFF,TGTGCCAGTAGTATTGTCGGGACAGCGAACACCGGGGAGCTGTTTTTT
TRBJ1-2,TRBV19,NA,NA,CASSIDRQEGYGYTF,TGTGCCAGTAGTATAGATCGTCAGGAGGGATATGGCTACACCTTC
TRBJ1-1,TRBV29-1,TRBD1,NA,CSVDRGMNTEAFF,TGCAGCGTGGACAGGGGCATGAACACTGAAGCTTTCTTT
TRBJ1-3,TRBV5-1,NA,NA,CASSPDTSGNTIYF,TGCGCCAGCAGCCCGGACACCTCTGGAAACACCATATATTTT
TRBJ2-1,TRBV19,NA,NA,CASRVLGGEQFF,TGTGCCAGTAGGGTCCTGGGTGGCGAGCAGTTCTTC
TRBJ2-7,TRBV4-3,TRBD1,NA,CASSLGQGALNEQYF,TGCGCCAGCAGCCTGGGACAGGGGGCGTTGAACGAGCAGTACTTC
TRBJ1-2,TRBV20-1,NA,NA,CSASPRLGHGCTF,TGCAGTGCTAGTCCTCGCTTGGGCCATGGCTGCACCTTC
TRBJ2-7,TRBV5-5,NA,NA,CASSLYDRWEYEQYF,TGTGCCAGCAGCTTGTACGACAGATGGGAATACGAGCAGTACTTC
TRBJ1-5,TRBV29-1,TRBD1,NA,CSAGQGANQPQHF,TGCAGCGCCGGACAGGGGGCAAATCAGCCCCAGCATTTT
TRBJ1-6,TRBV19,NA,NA,CASSIAQGESPLHF,TGTGCCAGTAGTATAGCCCAAGGAGAATCACCCCTCCACTTT
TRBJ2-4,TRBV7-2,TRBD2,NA,CASSLVGTSGGAKNIQYF,TGTGCCAGCAGCTTAGTAGGGACTAGCGGGGGAGCCAAAAACATTCAGTACTTC
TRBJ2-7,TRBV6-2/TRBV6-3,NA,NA,CASSYTNREQYF,TGTGCCAGCAGTTACACTAACCGCGAGCAGTACTTC
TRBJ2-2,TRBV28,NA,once,CASKDGTATGELFF,TGTGCCTCCAAAGACGGGACGGCAACCGGGGAGCTGTTTTTT
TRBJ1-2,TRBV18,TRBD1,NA,CASSPGTGTYGYTF,TGTGCCAGCTCACCAGGGACAGGGACTTATGGCTACACCTTC
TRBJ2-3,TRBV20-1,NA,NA,CSASVPGASTDTQYF,TGCAGTGCTAGTGTCCCGGGGGCAAGCACAGATACGCAGTATTTT
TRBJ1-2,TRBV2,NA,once,CASSEVRAGGYTF,TGTGCCAGCAGTGAGGTCAGGGCAGGGGGCTACACCTTC
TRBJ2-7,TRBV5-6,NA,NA,CASLSQGYSYEQYF,TGTGCCAGCCTAAGCCAGGGTTATTCCTACGAGCAGTACTTC
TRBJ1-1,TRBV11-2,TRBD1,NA,CASSDTGTGSAEAFF,TGTGCCAGCAGCGATACCGGGACAGGGTCGGCTGAAGCTTTCTTT
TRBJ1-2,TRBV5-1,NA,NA,CASSLLGDTNYGYTF,TGCGCCAGCAGCTTATTGGGTGACACTAACTATGGCTACACCTTC
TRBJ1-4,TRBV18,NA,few,CASSPEPTANEKLFF,TGTGCCAGCTCACCTGAACCTACCGCTAATGAAAAACTGTTTTTT
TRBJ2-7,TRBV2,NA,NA,CASSLNEQYF,TGTGCCAGCAGTCTCAACGAGCAGTACTTC
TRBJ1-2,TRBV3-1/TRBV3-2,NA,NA,CASSQGIGTGYTF,TGTGCCAGCAGCCAAGGGATAGGGACGGGCTACACCTTC
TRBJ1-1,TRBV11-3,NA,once,CASSLRASTEAFF,TGTGCCAGCAGCCTGCGGGCCAGCACTGAAGCTTTCTTT
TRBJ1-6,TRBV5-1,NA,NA,CASSLGGSNSPLHF,TGCGCCAGCAGCTTGGGTGGGTCTAATTCACCCCTCCACTTT
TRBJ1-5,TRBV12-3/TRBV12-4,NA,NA,CASSFQGSQPQHF,TGTGCCAGCAGTTTTCAGGGTAGCCAGCCCCAGCATTTT
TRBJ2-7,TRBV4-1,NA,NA,CASSQRPDGGYDEQYF,TGCGCCAGCAGCCAAAGGCCCGATGGGGGCTACGACGAGCAGTACTTC
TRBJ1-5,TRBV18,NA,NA,CASSPRQGMHSNQPQHF,TGTGCCAGCTCACCACGGCAGGGGATGCATAGCAATCAGCCCCAGCATTTT
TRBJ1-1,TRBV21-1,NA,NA,CASSKRPSGPLNTEAFF,TGTGCCAGCAGCAAAAGACCCTCGGGACCGCTGAACACTGAAGCTTTCTTT
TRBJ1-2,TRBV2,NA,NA,CASSESAEKTF,TGTGCCAGCAGTGAATCGGCGGAGAAGACCTTC
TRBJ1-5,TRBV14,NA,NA,CASSQGSGINQPQHF,TGTGCCAGCAGCCAAGGTTCAGGGATCAATCAGCCCCAGCATTTT
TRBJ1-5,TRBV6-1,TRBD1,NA,CASSEQGAQINQPQHF,TGTGCCAGCAGTGAACAGGGGGCGCAAATAAATCAGCCCCAGCATTTT
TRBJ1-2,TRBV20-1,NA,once,CSASGGGDRNYGYTF,TGCAGTGCTAGTGGGGGAGGGGATCGTAACTATGGCTACACCTTC
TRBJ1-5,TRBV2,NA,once,CASSVRPGGSNQPQHF,TGTGCCAGCAGTGTTCGCCCGGGAGGAAGCAATCAGCCCCAGCATTTT
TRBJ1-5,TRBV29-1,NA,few,CSVAGSFNQPQHF,TGCAGCGTTGCTGGCAGTTTCAATCAGCCCCAGCATTTT
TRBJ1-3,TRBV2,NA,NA,CASSTSRLSGNTIYF,TGTGCCAGCAGCACCAGTCGGCTCTCTGGAAACACCATATATTTT
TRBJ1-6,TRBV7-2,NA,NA,CASSLAVFSYNSPLHF,TGTGCCAGCAGCTTAGCGGTCTTCTCCTATAATTCACCCCTCCACTTT
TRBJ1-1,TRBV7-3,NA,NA,CASSLTGRTEAFF,TGTGCCAGCAGCTTAACAGGTCGCACTGAAGCTTTCTTT
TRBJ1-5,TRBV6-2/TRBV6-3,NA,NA,CASSWGQPSNQPQHF,TGTGCCAGCAGCTGGGGGCAGCCAAGCAATCAGCCCCAGCATTTT
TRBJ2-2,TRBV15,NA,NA,CATSRDYRVGGELFF,TGTGCCACCAGCAGAGATTACAGGGTTGGCGGGGAGCTGTTTTTT
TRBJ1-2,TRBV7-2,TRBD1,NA,CASSLETGRGGYTF,TGTGCCAGCAGCTTAGAGACAGGGAGGGGTGGCTACACCTTC
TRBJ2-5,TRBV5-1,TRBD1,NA,CASSWSGQPKETQYF,TGCGCCAGCAGCTGGTCGGGACAGCCTAAAGAGACCCAGTACTTC
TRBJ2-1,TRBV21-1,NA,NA,CASTPDDGPEQFF,TGTGCCAGCACCCCGGACGACGGCCCTGAGCAGTTCTTC
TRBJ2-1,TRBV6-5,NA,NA,CASSFSGDIAQQFF,TGTGCCAGCAGTTTTTCAGGGGACATTGCTCAGCAGTTCTTC
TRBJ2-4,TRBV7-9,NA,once,CASSSAGTGKNIQYF,TGTGCCAGCAGCTCCGCTGGCACCGGCAAAAACATTCAGTACTTC
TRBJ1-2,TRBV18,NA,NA,CASSPPTTYPNYGYTF,TGTGCCAGCTCACCACCCACCACGTATCCTAACTATGGCTACACCTTC
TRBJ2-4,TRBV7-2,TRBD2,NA,CASSLVLAGGNIQYF,TGTGCCAGCAGCTTAGTTCTAGCGGGGGGAAACATTCAGTACTTC
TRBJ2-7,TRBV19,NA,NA,CASSREGLYEQYF,TGTGCCAGTAGCCGAGAAGGGCTTTACGAGCAGTACTTC
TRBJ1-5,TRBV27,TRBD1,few,CASSSGGPTQPQHF,TGTGCCAGCAGTTCAGGGGGTCCAACCCAGCCCCAGCATTTT
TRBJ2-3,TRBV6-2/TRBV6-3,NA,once,CASSRGRDTQYF,TGTGCCAGCAGTCGGGGGAGAGATACGCAGTATTTT
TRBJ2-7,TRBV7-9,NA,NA,CASSLGVGAYEQYF,TGTGCCAGCAGCTTAGGGGTCGGGGCCTACGAGCAGTACTTC
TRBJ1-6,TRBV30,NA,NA,CAWSTGLTYSPLHF,TGTGCCTGGAGTACCGGACTGACCTATTCACCCCTCCACTTT
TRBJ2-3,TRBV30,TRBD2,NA,CAWSLAGGRTDTQYF,TGTGCCTGGAGTCTGGCGGGGGGGCGGACAGATACGCAGTATTTT
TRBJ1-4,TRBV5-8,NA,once,CASSQRTRNEKLFF,TGTGCCAGCAGCCAACGGACAAGGAATGAAAAACTGTTTTTT
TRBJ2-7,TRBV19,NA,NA,CASRSSQSYEQYF,TGTGCCAGTAGAAGCAGTCAGAGTTACGAGCAGTACTTC
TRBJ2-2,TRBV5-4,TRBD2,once,CASSDRASGGITGELFF,TGTGCCAGCAGCGACCGAGCTAGCGGGGGAATCACCGGGGAGCTGTTTTTT